These T cell receptor beta chains were read from a single sample in a study of T cell changes during pregnancy in multiple sclerosis. Using immunoSEQ multiplex PCR, the repertoire was profiled, and TCRdb retains in-frame clones only, with some absent. The table has just over 80,000 clones, nearly 95% seen once. The starting material was peripheral blood, obtained in the second trimester of pregnancy. The receptors shown here come from a female donor with multiple sclerosis, enrolled in a pregnancy study. The CDR3 runs from the conserved cysteine through the conserved F or W. D genes are given only for firm matches. Clone size is stated in some rows and not others, as once, few, many or a class when expanded.

D gene,J gene,V gene,clone size,CDR3 length,CDR3 DNA,CDR3 protein
TRBD2,TRBJ2-7,TRBV5-6,NA,16,TGTGCCAGCAGCTCCCGGACTAGCGGGAGTTGGTACGAGCAGTACTTC,CASSSRTSGSWYEQYF
NA,TRBJ1-1,TRBV6-5,NA,13,TGTGCCAGCAGTTACGGGGCAACCACTGAAGCTTTCTTT,CASSYGATTEAFF
NA,TRBJ2-1,TRBV5-1,once,16,TGCGCCAGCACCCCGTTACCCAGCGGACCTTCGGGTGAGCAGTTCTTC,CASTPLPSGPSGEQFF
NA,TRBJ1-4,TRBV27,NA,14,TGTGCCAGCACCTCAGGGGTGTCTAATGAAAAACTGTTTTTT,CASTSGVSNEKLFF
NA,TRBJ1-3,TRBV2,NA,14,TGTGCCAGCAGAGCGGGCATTTCCGGAAACACCATATATTTT,CASRAGISGNTIYF
NA,TRBJ2-7,TRBV6-5,NA,13,TGTGCCAGCAGTCCCCTTGGCAGGGTCGAGCAGTACTTC,CASSPLGRVEQYF
NA,TRBJ1-4,TRBV7-2,NA,17,TGTGCCAGCAGCTTAGAACGGCTCCGGGACGGGAGTGAAAAACTGTTTTTT,CASSLERLRDGSEKLFF
NA,TRBJ2-1,TRBV7-9,NA,15,TGTGCCAGCAGAACCGACCAGGGGCCTTGGAATGAGCAGTTCTTC,CASRTDQGPWNEQFF
TRBD2,TRBJ2-1,TRBV18,NA,18,TGTGCCAGCTCAGCCTATCAGGGACTAGCGGGAGTAGGCAATGAGCAGTTCTTC,CASSAYQGLAGVGNEQFF
NA,TRBJ1-2,TRBV5-1,NA,14,TGCGCCAGCAGCTTGGATACGGGGGGAGGTGGCTACACCTTC,CASSLDTGGGGYTF
TRBD1,TRBJ2-3,TRBV4-1,NA,14,TGCGCCAGCAGTCAGGACAGGGGGACAGATACGCAGTATTTT,CASSQDRGTDTQYF
TRBD1,TRBJ1-2,TRBV6-6,NA,15,TGTGCCAGCAGTTACTCGTCAGGGGGTAGGGATGGCTACACCTTC,CASSYSSGGRDGYTF
NA,TRBJ1-2,TRBV27,NA,13,TGTGCCAGCAGTTTCGGGGATAACTATGGCTACACCTTC,CASSFGDNYGYTF
NA,TRBJ2-7,TRBV20-1,NA,11,TGCAGTGCTATCGGGACCTACGAGCAGTACTTC,CSAIGTYEQYF
TRBD2,TRBJ2-1,TRBV5-8,NA,15,TGTGCCAGCAGCGAAGCGGGACTAGCCCCCAATGAGCAGTTCTTC,CASSEAGLAPNEQFF
TRBD1,TRBJ2-7,TRBV27,NA,14,TGTGCCAGCAGTTTAGGGCAGGGGGTGTGGGAGCAGTACTTC,CASSLGQGVWEQYF
TRBD2,TRBJ2-1,TRBV19,once,16,TGTGCCAGTAGTATGAGCGGGGGTCAGGTTGACAATGAGCAGTTCTTC,CASSMSGGQVDNEQFF
NA,TRBJ2-7,TRBV15,NA,17,TGTGCCACCAGCAGAGATAAGGGCCCAGGGGGGACCTACGAGCAGTACTTC,CATSRDKGPGGTYEQYF
NA,TRBJ1-5,TRBV6-1,NA,15,TGTGCCAGCTCAAGCGATGCAGGGGCGGGTCAGCCCCAGCATTTT,CASSSDAGAGQPQHF
TRBD1,TRBJ2-7,TRBV6-1,NA,16,TGTGCCAGCAGTGATTGGTTTGGGGTAGGGGGCACCGAGCAGTACTTC,CASSDWFGVGGTEQYF
TRBD2,TRBJ2-1,TRBV6-1,NA,14,TGTGCCAGCAGTTTAGCGGGGTCCTACAATGAGCAGTTCTTC,CASSLAGSYNEQFF
TRBD1,TRBJ2-5,TRBV29-1,NA,13,TGCAGCGTCCGACAGGGGGCATTGGAGACCCAGTACTTC,CSVRQGALETQYF
NA,TRBJ1-1,TRBV18,NA,15,TGTGCCAGCTCACCGGCGGGGGCAAGGAACACTGAAGCTTTCTTT,CASSPAGARNTEAFF
NA,TRBJ2-1,TRBV27,NA,19,TGTGCCAGCAGTTTTCTCCTCGGTTCTCTAGGGACTTCCTACAATGAGCAGTTCTTC,CASSFLLGSLGTSYNEQFF
NA,TRBJ2-7,TRBV5-4,NA,14,TGTGCCAGCAGCGGCCGGGACTCCCCCTACGAGCAGTACTTC,CASSGRDSPYEQYF
NA,TRBJ1-3,TRBV29-1,NA,15,TGCAGCGCTTGGGGGACATTTGGGTCCGGAAACACCATATATTTT,CSAWGTFGSGNTIYF
TRBD1,TRBJ1-3,TRBV7-9,NA,16,TGTGCCAGCAGCTCGTTCCGGGGACAGGGGTTTCACACCATATATTTT,CASSSFRGQGFHTIYF
NA,TRBJ2-3,TRBV10-3,NA,13,TGTGCCATCAGCGGAACGACAGCAGATACGCAGTATTTT,CAISGTTADTQYF
NA,TRBJ1-2,TRBV7-2,NA,14,TGTGCCAGCAGCCGGGACAAAACTAACTATGGCTACACCTTC,CASSRDKTNYGYTF
TRBD1,TRBJ2-5,TRBV10-3,NA,14,TGTGCCATCAGCTCGGGACAGTTCCAAGAGACCCAGTACTTC,CAISSGQFQETQYF
NA,TRBJ2-7,TRBV5-1,NA,14,TGCGCCAGCAGCTTGCATCGAACAGGGAACGAGCAGTACTTC,CASSLHRTGNEQYF
NA,TRBJ2-5,TRBV7-9,NA,11,TGTGCCAGCAGCTTACAGGAGACCCAGTACTTC,CASSLQETQYF
TRBD2,TRBJ2-1,TRBV2,NA,18,TGTGCCAGCAGCCCCGGGACTAGCGGACCTATCTCCTACAATGAGCAGTTCTTC,CASSPGTSGPISYNEQFF
TRBD2,TRBJ2-7,TRBV6-6,NA,15,TGTGCCAGCTCACTTCTTCCGGGACTAGGAGGCGAGCAGTACTTC,CASSLLPGLGGEQYF
NA,TRBJ2-3,TRBV11-3,NA,14,TGTGCCAGCAGCCAGGGAGGTTGGACAGATACGCAGTATTTT,CASSQGGWTDTQYF
NA,TRBJ2-1,TRBV30,NA,13,TGTGCCTGGAGAATACAGGGAGTTAGTGAGCAGTTCTTC,CAWRIQGVSEQFF
NA,TRBJ2-5,TRBV5-5,NA,13,TGTGCCAGCAGCCCCGGGGTCCAAGAGACCCAGTACTTC,CASSPGVQETQYF
NA,TRBJ1-2,TRBV4-3,NA,14,TGCGCCAGCAGCAAAGGGACATCTCCATATGGCTACACCTTC,CASSKGTSPYGYTF
NA,TRBJ1-4,TRBV30,NA,14,TGTGCCTGGAGTGGACCCAAGCGAGGTGAAAAACTGTTTTTT,CAWSGPKRGEKLFF
NA,TRBJ1-1,TRBV19,NA,12,TGTGCCAGTAACACGGGGAACACTGAAGCTTTCTTT,CASNTGNTEAFF
NA,TRBJ1-3,TRBV27,NA,12,TGTGCCAGCGGGGTACAGGGAAGCACCATATATTTT,CASGVQGSTIYF
TRBD1,TRBJ2-7,TRBV5-1,NA,14,TGCGCCAGCAGCCGGGGGGACAGGGGCGACGAGCAGTACTTC,CASSRGDRGDEQYF
TRBD2,TRBJ2-7,TRBV27,NA,14,TGTGCCAGCAGTTCGACTAGCGGACTCTACGAGCAGTACTTC,CASSSTSGLYEQYF
NA,TRBJ2-7,TRBV18,NA,15,TGTGCCAGCTCACTATCGACTCTTAAGTCCTACGAGCAGTACTTC,CASSLSTLKSYEQYF
TRBD1,TRBJ2-7,TRBV28,NA,16,TGTGCCAGCAGAAGTTCCTCAACGGGACAGGGACGCGAGCAGTACTTC,CASRSSSTGQGREQYF
NA,TRBJ1-1,TRBV19,NA,14,TGTGCCAGTAGTACTCCGGGGGGGAACACTGAAGCTTTCTTT,CASSTPGGNTEAFF
NA,TRBJ2-3,TRBV6-5,once,14,TGTGCCAGCAGTTACCTCAGGGCCCCAGATACGCAGTATTTT,CASSYLRAPDTQYF
TRBD1,TRBJ2-2,TRBV6-1,NA,14,TGTGCCAGCAAGAGGGACAGGGCGACCGGGGAGCTGTTTTTT,CASKRDRATGELFF
NA,TRBJ2-7,TRBV6-5,NA,12,TGTGCCAGCCAGGGCCCCTTGAAAAGGCAGTACTTC,CASQGPLKRQYF
NA,TRBJ2-5,TRBV14,NA,14,TGTGCCAGCAGCCACTGGGGGGTCGGAGAGACCCAGTACTTC,CASSHWGVGETQYF
TRBD2,TRBJ2-5,TRBV9,NA,15,TGTGCCAGCAGCTCCGGACTAGCGGGAGTCGAGACCCAGTACTTC,CASSSGLAGVETQYF
NA,TRBJ2-2,TRBV7-2,once,14,TGTGCCAGCAGCTTAGTGCAAGGGGCCGGGGAGCTGTTTTTT,CASSLVQGAGELFF
TRBD1,TRBJ1-1,TRBV6-1,NA,15,TGTGCCAGCAGTGAAGAGGGAAGACAGGGGAGGTCGGCTTTCTTT,CASSEEGRQGRSAFF
NA,TRBJ1-2,TRBV2,NA,15,TGTGCCAGCAGCCCGAGGGAATTCTCTGACTATGGCTACACCTTC,CASSPREFSDYGYTF
TRBD2,TRBJ2-3,TRBV5-1,NA,16,TGCGCCAGCAGCCAGGGACTAGCGGGAGCAAGGGATACGCAGTATTTT,CASSQGLAGARDTQYF
NA,TRBJ2-7,TRBV11-1,NA,16,TGTGCCAGCAGCTTAGTATCTAGCGTACCCTCCTACGAGCAGTACTTC,CASSLVSSVPSYEQYF
TRBD1,TRBJ2-1,TRBV5-1,once,15,TGCGCCAGCAGCGAAACAGGGGGTACCTACAATGAGCAGTTCTTC,CASSETGGTYNEQFF
TRBD1,TRBJ2-5,TRBV18,NA,14,TGTGCCAGCGGGACAGGGTTCACCTGGGAGACCCAGTACTTC,CASGTGFTWETQYF
TRBD2,TRBJ2-5,TRBV10-3,NA,14,TGTGCCATCAGTGAGGGACTAGTAGAAGAGACCCAGTACTTC,CAISEGLVEETQYF